A selection of T cell receptor beta chains follows, all from one sample in a study of T cells in Graves' hyperthyroidism and ophthalmopathy. TCRdb re-called the multiplex PCR reads with MiXCR, one entry per CDR3 protein. Of about 640,000 distinct CDR3 sequences listed, 13% to 15% are singletons. Sequences were obtained from blood. These receptor sequences come from a woman in her forties or fifties with Graves' ophthalmopathy. The conserved cysteine and the conserved F or W are not part of the CDR3 here.

>TRBV7-2
ASSLALGITDTQY
>TRBV2
ASSGTGTGNTGELF
>TRBV4-1
ASSQERTVAGATGELF
>TRBV28
ASSLYNTNYGYT
>TRBV20-1
SAKPPRVTGQPQH
>TRBV30
AWSDRLRRLGSGANVLT
>TRBV7-9
ASSLRTSSYNEQF
>TRBV15
ATSRDRTGLGGEQF
>TRBV11-1
ASSPDRGVGGELF
>TRBV5-1
ASSSRDYNEQF
>TRBV13
ASSLRTGDRYNEQF
>TRBV7-3
ASSLGLAAFGEQY
>TRBV6-1
ATNGRGSLNTEAF
>TRBV2
ASSEGRGITRETQY
>TRBV4-3
ASSQEAGYGYT
>TRBV13
ASSATRRGDGYT
>TRBV7-9
ASSFGVDEQY
>TRBV28
AGGGTVGTDTQY
>TRBV28
ASRPRGNSGELF
>TRBV7-8
ASSLALVGTDTQY
>TRBV4-3
ASSQDRGTEAF
>TRBV5-8
ASSKRTGGGETQY
>TRBV29-1
SVETDRGSGNTIY
>TRBV7-8
ASSSGYRAANYGYT
>TRBV14
ASSQVTGFIYEQY
>TRBV20-1
SATRTGINYEQY
>TRBV9
ASSTQGATGELF
>TRBV19
ASSRRTSDHNEQF
>TRBV11-3
ASSLGGVTGNIQY
>TRBV6-2/TRBV6-3
ASSYRIYGYT
>TRBV20-1
SASPLTGTGQPQH
>TRBV11-2
ASSPRQGLPFSYGYT
>TRBV27
ASSFPKDRTSGSYNEQF
>TRBV7-2
ASSHEPAYEQY
>TRBV30
AWSVGTNYEQY
>TRBV16
ASSQFISGKRTGELF
>TRBV12-3/TRBV12-4
ASSQGTGSNYGYT
>TRBV29-1
SVQKRGPHNEQF
>TRBV20-1
SASSRGTSGSSYEQY